Listed here is a single T cell receptor (beta chain). Its antigen remains unknown. Replicate PCRs for sorted subsets used approximately 190 ng DNA; this equaled about 30,000 T cell genomes. Assay: immunoSEQ multiplex PCR; the TCRdb copy retains only in-frame clones and omits some. The data hold around 1.9 million clones, with about 93% observed a single time. This sample is part of a study of shared clonotypes between healthy human individuals. General observations from the study: The represented genetic and exposure-history diversity was limited by the small number of donors. When naive CD4 clonotypes were compared across several donors, about 5% were shared.

V dropped 2 bases and J dropped 0 bases, with 14 bases sitting between them. This CDR3 is built from 16 residues. Per germline, CDR1 MNHEY and CDR2 SVGAGI. Naive CD8 cells, CD45RO-negative and positively selected for CCR7, excluded terminally differentiated effector memory CD45RA+ cells. Donors comprised only Caucasian adults living in Nashville, Tennessee. J is TRBJ2-7 and V is TRBV6-5, with D possibly TRBD1 on 7 matching bases. What was sequenced was naive CD8+ T cells from PBMCs. The sequence came from a young man in good health. Some clones in this sample may be carry-over from other donors' samples. The chain's CDR3 is CASSYVQGGSSYEQYF. CDR3 DNA: TGTGCCAGCAGTTACGTCCAGGGGGGAAGCTCCTACGAGCAGTACTTC.